These 13 T cell receptor beta chains originate from one sample sequenced in a study of T-cell memory formation after mild COVID-19. TCRdb recomputed calls from the 5' RACE reads with MiXCR, one row per CDR3 protein. The sample carries about 62,000 distinct CDR3 sequences, roughly 9.9% recorded once. The sample taken for sequencing was PBMCs or a T cell subset sorted from them (not recorded which). All receptors derive from a man aged 18 to 35 who had mild COVID-19 (a few samples of this study predate the infection). Cell type and time point are not known.

J is TRBJ1-6 and V is TRBV3-1; D is possibly TRBD1 (5 bases). Germline loops: CDR1 LGHDT, CDR2 YNNKEL (reference sequence). This CDR3 has 13 amino acids. V was pared by 7 bases and J by 10 bases, with 14 bases between. CDR3 DNA: TGTGCCAGCACCATAACAGCAGGGTCACCCCTCCACTTT. It translates to CASTITAGSPLHF.

This clonotype was detected only once. This CDR3 reads CASSPRHGGANVLTF. DNA of the CDR3: TGTGCCAGCAGTCCCCGACATGGGGGGGCCAACGTCCTGACTTTC. J is TRBJ2-6 and V is TRBV6-5, with D unclear. This CDR3 has 15 amino acids. In germline, CDR1 is MNHEY, CDR2 SVGAGI. Trimming took 5 bases from V and 4 from J, leaving 12 bases between them.

The chain employs TRBV9 and TRBJ2-3; 9 bases line up with TRBD1. CDR3 length: 17 residues. CDR1 is SGDLS and CDR2 is YYNGEE in the germline V gene. The ends lost 3 bases at V and 2 bases at J; junction bases unmatched: 10. For the CDR3, the DNA is TGTGCCAGCAGCGCGCCCGGGACAGGGAATCCCACAGATACGCAGTATTTT. Its translation: CASSAPGTGNPTDTQYF.

This clonotype was counted a few times. The chain uses TRBV2 and TRBJ2-7; 10 nucleotides match TRBD1. Germline values: CDR1 SNHLY, CDR2 FYNNEI. This CDR3 region has 14 residues. With V trimmed by 7 bases and J by 2 bases, 5 bases remained unmatched. CDR3 bases: TGTGCCAGCACGCGGGACAGGGGAACCTACGAGCAGTACTTC. Residues: CASTRDRGTYEQYF.

V and J are TRBV28 and TRBJ2-7; the D gene is possibly TRBD1 (5 bases). This CDR3 contains 15 residues. Germline loops: CDR1 MDHEN, CDR2 SYDVKM. Trimming removed 2 bases at V and 1 base at J, with 12 bases between. CDR3 amino acids: CASSLGQGWSYEQYV. The CDR3 DNA follows: TGTGCCAGCAGTTTAGGTCAGGGTTGGTCCTACGAGCAGTACGTC.

This clonotype was counted many times. The rearrangement joins TRBV18 to TRBJ1-1; the D is unclear. Per germline, CDR1 KGHSH and CDR2 LQKENI. The length of the CDR3 is 14 residues. The V end lost 7 bases, the J end lost 0 bases, and 12 bases lay between the germline ends. The CDR3 loop reads CASLASRVNTEAFF. The DNA of the CDR3 is TGTGCCAGCTTAGCATCTCGGGTGAACACTGAAGCTTTCTTT.

This clonotype was seen at least ten times. CDR3 in DNA: TGCGCCAGCAGAAAGGGGACCGGGGAGCTGTTTTTT. Protein: CASRKGTGELFF. The chain recombines TRBV4-3 with TRBJ2-2, with a tentative D call TRBD1 (5 bases). The length of the CDR3 is 12 residues. Germline V lookup: CDR1 LGHNA, CDR2 YSLEER. The V end lost 6 bases, the J end lost 5 bases, and 7 bases lay between the germline ends.

The CDR3 sequence is CASSQAGTGSNYGYTF. DNA for the CDR3: TGCGCCAGCAGCCAAGCAGGGACAGGGTCTAACTATGGCTACACCTTC. The chain carries TRBV4-3 and TRBJ1-2; TRBD1 matches at 9 bases. V lost 1 base, J lost 0 bases, and 3 bases stayed unmatched. The CDR3 has 16 residues. CDR1 and CDR2 from the germline V gene are LGHNA and YSLEER.

As for this clonotype: No conserved phenylalanine or tryptophan ends this CDR3, so it is likely a read error. The DNA is omitted, as the CDR3 cannot be located on it reliably, and the CDR3 follows TCRdb's listing. The V call is TRBV20-1, the J call TRBJ1-1; the DNA was not used to check the table's D call, TRBD1. Ends included, the CDR3 has 10 residues. Germline CDR1 and CDR2: DFQATT and SNEGSKA (reference sequence). Here the CDR3 reads CSAGDHRVKV.

The CDR3 reads CASSRNPGQGPLNTEAFF. The CDR3 DNA is TGCGCCAGCAGCAGAAACCCGGGACAGGGGCCGCTGAACACTGAAGCTTTCTTT. The chain joins TRBV5-1 to TRBJ1-1; 10 nucleotides agree with TRBD1. With V trimmed by 4 bases and J by 0 bases, 12 bases remained unmatched. The CDR3 is made up of 18 amino acids. Germline V lookup: CDR1 SGHRS, CDR2 YFSETQ.

This clonotype was recorded at least ten times. The gene calls are TRBV28 and TRBJ2-3; TRBD2 matches at 8 bases. Germline CDR1 and CDR2: MDHEN and SYDVKM. This CDR3 is 16 amino acids long. The V segment lost 2 bases and the J segment 0 bases; nucleotides outside the gene matches: 4. CDR3 bases: TGTGCCAGCAGTTTACTGGGCGGGGGGAGCACAGATACGCAGTATTTT. Encoded protein: CASSLLGGGSTDTQYF.

The rearrangement links TRBV28 to TRBJ2-7; D not certain. Germline loops: CDR1 MDHEN, CDR2 SYDVKM. This CDR3 is 17 amino acids long. Trimming left V 1 base short and J 4 bases short, with 20 bases between. The CDR3 loop reads CASSLSTHITDPYEQYF. The CDR3 DNA reads as TGTGCCAGCAGTTTATCCACACACATCACGGACCCTTACGAGCAGTACTTC.

The sample holds a few counts of this clonotype. V gene TRBV5-1 combines with J gene TRBJ2-5; tentatively, D is TRBD2 (5 bases). In germline, CDR1 is SGHRS, CDR2 YFSETQ. Trimming cost V 4 bases and J 4 bases, with 14 bases left between them. The CDR3 has 14 residues. CDR3 DNA sequence: TGCGCCAGCAGCCCGACCCTAAGCGGAGAGACCCAGTACTTC. Protein: CASSPTLSGETQYF.